This record covers a single T cell receptor (beta chain). Its antigen is unknown. No qualities accompany the bases; no much larger clone lies one base away. The donors were healthy, HIV-negative adults who had no recently reported acute infections or vaccinations. Only Caucasian adults living in Nashville, Tennessee, USA were represented among the donors. CD4+ T cells were enriched by magnetic negative selection, after which naive cells were positively selected on CD45RA and the negative fraction was taken as the memory subset. After blood collection by leukapheresis, PBMCs were isolated using Ficoll-Histopaque density gradient centrifugation and then cryopreserved in the vapor phase of liquid nitrogen. Purity and quantity of every magnetically sorted T cell population were checked by analytical flow cytometry. Genomic DNA was isolated from each sorted fraction and quantified by UV absorbance on a Nanodrop 2000c.

This sample was included in a study of shared clonotypes between healthy human individuals (dated by TCRdb to the early 2020s). For context, the study as a whole: The cohort comprised a couple of women and three men aged 18 to 49 years. Different laboratories and diverse techniques were used to prepare libraries and sequence TCR repertoires, to increase sequencing depth and limit assay-specific biases. Blood TCR repertoires of a handful of healthy adults were deeply sequenced to estimate repertoire size and the extent of clonotype sharing between individuals. Per donor, leukapheresis produced somewhere between about 0.94 and 9 billion PBMCs. For each donor, three plates each were used for CD4 naive and CD4 memory, two plates were used for CD8 naive, and one plate was used for CD8 memory.

Using the deep immunoSEQ assay, TCR CDR3 regions were amplified from genomic DNA by multiplex PCR. Extracted genomic DNA from each cell subset was spread evenly across all wells of several immunoSEQ 96-well plates, with each plate serving as a replicate. For sorted subsets, each replicate PCR was loaded with approximately 190 ng genomic DNA, equivalent to some 27,000 T cell genomes. Purified libraries were measured with a Qubit 3.0 fluorometer, size-checked on a Bioanalyzer 2100, and measured again with the KAPA Library Quantification kit. A separate single-read 150-cycle Illumina NextSeq 550 flow cell was used to sequence each immunoSEQ 96-well plate. In the paper's pipeline: The immunoSEQ output contained only junctional sequences without quality scores, so filtering could not match that applied to full-length reads. Sequences were annotated with PyIR, a Python wrapper for IgBLAST v1.9, using IMGT germline references to assign V/J genes and CDR3. Any read was removed if the V/J assignment was weak (E-value above 1e-6), the CDR3 was missing, or the read contained stop codons, out-of-frame junctions, or ambiguous translated residues. V3J clonotypes were defined as sequences sharing an identical inferred V gene, J gene, and CDR3 amino acid sequence. Percentage overlap between repertoires was calculated by dividing the number of shared unique clonotypes by the size of the smaller repertoire. RTK rarefaction, the Chao1 estimator, and Recon v2.1 estimates of unobserved clonotypes were used to assess repertoire richness. OLGA was used to compute generation probabilities for all TCRbeta clonotypes that the gDNA method yielded from a few donors. Drawn from immuneACCESS, this table holds only the in-frame rearrangements with V and J called that TCRdb kept. Clones are partly lost; checked studies trace under half to an unresolved V gene and leave the rest unexplained. The DNA gave D and trimming, while V, J and clone size come from that table. In all, the sample holds about 530,000 clones, and roughly 95% of those were seen once. The ten largest clones represent about 0.057% of the sample.

In the germline V gene, CDR1 corresponds to SGHNT and CDR2 to YENEEA. V is pared back by 5 bases and J by 0 bases, with 10 bases lying between the germline termini. The CDR3 covers 14 residues, taking in both the cysteine and the phenylalanine. Only the CDR3 portion is preserved as DNA: 42 bases, with reading frame beginning at the first base. The full study reports these points: Sampling was restricted to blood, and TCR repertoires in tissue are likely to differ from TCR repertoires in blood. When a handful of donors were compared, the shared fraction of clonotypes was roughly 5% for naive CD4, 3.5% to 4% for naive CD8, 2% to 2.5% for memory CD4, and approximately 0.4% for memory CD8. Compared with non-shared clonotypes, clonotypes shared by all four sorted-subset donors had higher generation probabilities. Pairwise subsampling led to the expectation that sequencing depth would affect the degree of clonotype sharing among donors. Naive subsets generally had larger estimated clonotype richness than memory subsets did. Even with the large sequencing depth, rarefaction of the sorted-subset datasets indicated that sequencing was incomplete. Because the study included a small number of donors, the genetic and exposure-history diversity represented was limited.

The sequence came from a woman in her 30s in good health. Sequencing was done on a sample of naive CD4+ T cells sorted from blood. This sample's cell subset or site label indicates: CD45RA+ positively selected. The rearrangement joined TRBV11-3 to TRBJ2-5, with TRBD1 tentatively as D gene (6 bases match). Read as DNA, the sequence is TGTGCCAGCAGCCCCGGGACAAACCAAGAGACCCAGTACTTC. Translated, it reads CASSPGTNQETQYF.